This T cell receptor (beta chain) was recorded in a study of early T cells in non-severe SARS-CoV-2 infection (TCRdb year 2021). At the level of the whole study: Because TCR sequencing relied on bulk RNA taken from unsorted whole blood, pairing of alpha and beta chains was not possible. Overall study results and their limits: VDJdb matching was skewed toward anti-spike CD8 responses, so virus-specific expansions were likely underestimated and private and CD4 specificities were missed.

This clonotype was observed at least ten times. The antigen it binds to is not known. No per-base quality is available; no much larger clone lies one base away. This was a case-control study nested in a cohort of healthcare workers in London, UK, who had nasopharyngeal swab PCR tests and blood samples taken every week. Healthcare workers were recruited between 23 and 31 March 2020, during the week of the UK lockdown, and were followed weekly for up to about 15 weeks. CDR1 and CDR2, per the germline V gene, are SGHTA and FQGTGA. Reading from cysteine to phenylalanine, the CDR3 counts 13 amino acids. The only DNA kept is the CDR3, 39 bases in frame from the first base. The V and J ends are trimmed by 5 bases and 1 base, leaving 8 bases between them. Libraries were prepared through 5' RACE. TCRdb records NextSeq 500 as the sequencer. The TCR library protocol attached unique molecular identifiers to individual cDNA molecules to correct for sequencing error and PCR bias. Sequencing covered both TCR alpha and beta chains, and within each sample the abundances of alpha and beta sequences were tightly co-correlated. In the source study's methods: Decombinator V4 was used to perform V gene, J gene and CDR3 annotation of TCR sequences. Expanded TCRs were defined as changing significantly between any two time points under a Poisson model with p below 0.0001. TCR abundances were normalised to the total number of TCRs sequenced in each sample and reported as counts per million. TRAV1-2 paired with TRAJ12, TRAJ20 or TRAJ33 defined MAIT TCRs, while TRAV10 paired with TRAJ18 defined iNKT TCRs. VDJdb, accessed 1 November 2021, was searched for CMV, EBV and SARS-CoV-2 annotated TCRs, with TCRs annotated for multiple antigens excluded. TCRdb reprocessed the public reads (quality trimming at Q25 with fastp, clone calling with MiXCR) and kept in-frame beta chains. Records with the same CDR3 protein are collapsed into one entry carrying the most frequent genes and DNA. For this entry, the V and J calls and clone size follow TCRdb and not the study's own pipeline. The sample yields about 22,000 distinct CDR3 sequences; roughly 4.4% were counted once. The ten largest clones represent around 20% of the sample.

The sequence derives from an adult who was a healthcare worker with PCR-confirmed SARS-CoV-2 infection or an uninfected control (not recorded which). The sequence is built from TRBV7-3 and TRBJ1-1; no D segment can be confidently identified. Material: whole blood. The DNA sequence follows: TGTGCCAGCAGCGCCCAACAGAACACTGAAGCTTTCTTT. Its amino acids are CASSAQQNTEAFF.